The clone carrying this T cell receptor (beta chain) was found a few times. Its specificity is not known. Gene names are mouse gene names. The source of the sample is a study of tissue T cells after allogeneic stem cell transplantation. Broader study findings: Motif-based clustering found tissue-specific repertoire signatures shared across patients, though few clones were shared. Tissue-detected TCR repertoire was only partly captured by blood and spleen T cells. Some tissue clones might be persisting host cells; their alloreactivity or antigen specificity was not determined.

Time point defined: mouse harvest day 14 after allogeneic transplant. Tail vein injection delivered 10^7 T-cell-depleted bone marrow cells and 10^6 splenic CD5+ T cells. Tissues came from B6→BALB/c major-mismatch GVHD mice at day 7 or 14. Sequencing was performed with immunoSEQ multiplex PCR; in TCRdb, only in-frame clones are kept and a portion is missing. The profile shows over 5,500 clones, roughly 49% of them singletons. This sequence originates from a female BALB/c mouse given C57BL/6 T cells with graft-versus-host disease after an allogeneic hematopoietic cell transplant. Sequencing was done on a sample of gut tissue.

CDR3 DNA (partial): TGTGCCAGCAGTGATTCAGGGGTTGAACAGTAC. This encodes CASSDSGVEQY. The CDR3 in full is CASSDSGVEQYF. The chain couples TRBV13-1 to TRBJ2-7; D may be TRBD1 (6 bases). From the germline J gene comes the end of the CDR3, since the read stops 1 residue before it. The CDR3 spans 12 residues. The ends were cut back, 1 base at V and 6 bases at J, with 8 bases in the middle. The germline V gene has CDR1 NSHNY and CDR2 SYGAGN.